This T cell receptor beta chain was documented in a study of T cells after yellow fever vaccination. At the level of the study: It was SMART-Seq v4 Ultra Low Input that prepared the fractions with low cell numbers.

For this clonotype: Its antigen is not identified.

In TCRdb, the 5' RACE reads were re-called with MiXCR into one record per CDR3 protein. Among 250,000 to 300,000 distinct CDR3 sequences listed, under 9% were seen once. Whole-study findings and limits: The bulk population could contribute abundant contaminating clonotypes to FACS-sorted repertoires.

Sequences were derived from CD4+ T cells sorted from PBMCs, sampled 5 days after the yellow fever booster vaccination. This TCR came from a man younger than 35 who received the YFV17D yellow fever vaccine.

The CDR3 nucleotides are TGTGCCAGCAGCCAGCCCGCGGGACAGGGTGTGAGCGAGCAGTACTTC. Protein product: CASSQPAGQGVSEQYF. This chain connects TRBV4-2 to TRBJ2-7, with 9 bases matching TRBD1. The J segment lost 6 bases and the V segment lost 3 bases, leaving 12 bases of the junction unmatched. This CDR3 has 16 residues. Germline loops: CDR1 LGHNA, CDR2 YNFKEQ.